Each of the 13 T cell receptor beta chains below was sequenced from the same sample in a study of blood T cell repertoires in COVID-19. Only in-frame clones appear in the TCRdb table, and some are missing; sequencing was by immunoSEQ multiplex PCR. The sample records 90,000 to 150,000 clones, roughly four fifths being singletons. The specimen was peripheral blood. These receptor sequences come from a human donor in a cohort sampled during active COVID-19.

This clone was recorded once. The chain joins TRBV6-5 to TRBJ1-1; D not certain. The CDR3 is made up of 14 amino acids. The V and J ends lost 7 bases and 2 bases respectively, with 14 bases between them. Per the germline V gene, CDR1 is MNHEY and CDR2 is SVGAGI. This CDR3 is CASTKSGINTEAFF. CDR3 coding DNA: TGTGCCAGCACTAAGTCCGGGATAAACACTGAAGCTTTCTTT.

The chain has TRBV6-2 or TRBV6-3 and TRBJ2-3; the match to TRBD2 covers 9 bases. Losses at the gene ends were 3 bases for V and 0 bases for J; bases not matched to a gene: 7. CDR3 length equals 17 residues. CDR1 and CDR2 from the germline V gene are MNHEY and SVGEGT. The CDR3 DNA follows: TGTGCCAGCAGTTATGGCGGGGGGGCCCCTAGCACAGATACGCAGTATTTT. As protein: CASSYGGGAPSTDTQYF.

The chain recombines TRBV4-2 with TRBJ2-1, with 8 positions matching TRBD2. This CDR3 has 16 residues. Germline V gives CDR1 LGHNA, CDR2 YNFKEQ. The V segment lost 0 bases and the J segment 3 bases; nucleotides outside the gene matches: 4. In nucleotides, the CDR3 is TGTGCCAGCAGCCAAGATCGGGGGGGGATCTACAATGAGCAGTTCTTC. Translated: CASSQDRGGIYNEQFF.

The V gene is TRBV27, the J gene TRBJ1-5, with D possibly being TRBD1 (5 bases). CDR1 is MNHEY and CDR2 is SMNVEV in the germline V gene (reference sequence). CDR3 size: 14 residues. Deletions cut 3 bases from V and 9 bases from J, with 15 bases between. CDR3 sequence (DNA): TGTGCCAGCAGTTTCGGAAAGGGGAAGGGGCCCCAGCATTTT. Its protein is CASSFGKGKGPQHF.

The rearrangement links TRBV19 to TRBJ1-6; 10 bases line up with TRBD1. Germline V gene lookup returns CDR1 LNHDA and CDR2 SQIVND (reference sequence). The CDR3 extends over 16 amino acids. The V gene end was trimmed by 6 bases and the J gene end by 6 bases; junction bases not matched to a gene: 8. As DNA, the CDR3 is TGTGCCAGTAGCGCCGGGACAGGGGTTCGTAATTCACCCCTCCACTTT. This sequence encodes CASSAGTGVRNSPLHF.

This clone appeared a few times. V and J are TRBV28 and TRBJ1-6; D gene ambiguous. Germline CDR1 is MDHEN and CDR2 is SYDVKM. The CDR3 contains 17 residues. V dropped 4 bases and J dropped 7 bases, with 20 bases sitting between them. Here the CDR3 reads CASSSESAPEQNSPLHF. The CDR3 DNA is TGTGCCAGCAGTTCCGAATCCGCTCCGGAGCAAAATTCACCCCTCCACTTT.

This clone appeared once. V is TRBV5-1 and J is TRBJ2-7; 7 positions match TRBD1. CDR1 is SGHRS, CDR2 YFSETQ, per germline. The CDR3 is 16 residues long. With 0 bases clipped from V and 3 bases from J, the junction kept 9 bases outside the gene matches. The DNA for the CDR3 is TGCGCCAGCAGCTTGGCCGTCGCAGGGGGATACTACGAGCAGTACTTC. Translation gives CASSLAVAGGYYEQYF.

This clone was detected a few times. J is TRBJ2-3 and V is TRBV7-2, with 10 bases matching TRBD2. The CDR3 runs 17 residues. Germline CDR1 and CDR2: SGHTA and FQGNSA. With V trimmed by 1 base and J by 2 bases, 6 bases remained unmatched. The CDR3 spells CASSLVQLAGITDTQYF. The CDR3 region has the DNA TGTGCCAGCAGCTTAGTCCAACTAGCGGGGATCACAGATACGCAGTATTTT.

This clone was detected once. This sequence joins TRBV15 and TRBJ2-5, with D perhaps matching TRBD1 (5 bases). Germline lookup yields CDR1 LNHNV and CDR2 YYDKDF (reference sequence). Trimming took off 3 bases at V and 5 bases at J, with 10 bases between the two ends. This CDR3 spans 13 amino acids. The CDR3 here is CATSRTVLETQYF. CDR3 sequence (DNA): TGTGCCACCAGCAGGACAGTGTTGGAGACCCAGTACTTC.

V usage is TRBV28 and J usage is TRBJ1-6; TRBD1 matches 10 bases. This CDR3 is built from 15 residues. CDR1 MDHEN and CDR2 SYDVKM come from the germline V gene. After removal of 6 bases from V and 8 bases from J, the junction contained 7 bases not matched to a gene. DNA of the CDR3: TGTGCCAGCAGCATTGACAGGGGGCTGTATTCACCCCTCCACTTT. Protein sequence: CASSIDRGLYSPLHF.

This rearrangement joins TRBV7-2 to TRBJ2-7; 7 bases line up with TRBD2. CDR1 is SGHTA, CDR2 FQGNSA, per germline. The CDR3 loop spans 15 amino acids. With V trimmed by 1 base and J by 0 bases, 3 bases remained unmatched. The CDR3 sequence: CASSLGAGSSYEQYF. The CDR3 DNA is TGTGCCAGCAGCTTAGGAGCGGGGAGCTCCTACGAGCAGTACTTC.

This clone was counted between two and nine times. The chain couples TRBV5-4 to TRBJ1-6; D uncertain. The V and J ends lost 4 bases and 8 bases respectively, with 13 bases between them. CDR3 length: 14 amino acids. CDR1 and CDR2 from the germline V gene are SGHNT and YYREEE (reference sequence). The DNA for the CDR3 is TGTGCCAGCAGCGGCCGGGATCTAGATTCACCCCTCCACTTT. Translating it yields CASSGRDLDSPLHF.

The chain uses TRBV27 and TRBJ1-6, with D possibly being TRBD1 (5 bases). The CDR3 consists of 15 residues. Per germline, CDR1 MNHEY and CDR2 SMNVEV (reference sequence). The V end was cut by 2 bases, the J end by 9 bases, with 14 bases between. The DNA for the CDR3 is TGTGCCAGCAGTTTAATGGGAGGGGTGGGTTCACCCCTCCACTTT. It specifies CASSLMGGVGSPLHF.